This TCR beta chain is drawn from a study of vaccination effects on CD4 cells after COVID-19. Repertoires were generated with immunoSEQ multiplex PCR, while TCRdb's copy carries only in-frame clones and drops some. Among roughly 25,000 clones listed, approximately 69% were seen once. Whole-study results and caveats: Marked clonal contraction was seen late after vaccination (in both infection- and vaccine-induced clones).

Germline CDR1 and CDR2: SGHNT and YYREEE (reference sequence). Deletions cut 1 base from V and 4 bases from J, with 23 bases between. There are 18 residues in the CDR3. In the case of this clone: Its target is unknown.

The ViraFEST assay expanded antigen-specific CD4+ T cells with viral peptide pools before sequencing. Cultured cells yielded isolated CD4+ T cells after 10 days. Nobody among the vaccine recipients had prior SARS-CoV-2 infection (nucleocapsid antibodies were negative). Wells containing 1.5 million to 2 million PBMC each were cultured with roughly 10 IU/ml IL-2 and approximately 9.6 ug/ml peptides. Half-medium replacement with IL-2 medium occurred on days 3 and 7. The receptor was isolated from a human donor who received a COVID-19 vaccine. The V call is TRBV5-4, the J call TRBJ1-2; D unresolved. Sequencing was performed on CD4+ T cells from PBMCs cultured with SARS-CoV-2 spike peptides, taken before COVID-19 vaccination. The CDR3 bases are TGTGCCAGCAGCTTGTTAGTCCGTTTAAACACGCATCGCTATGGCTACACCTTC. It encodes CASSLLVRLNTHRYGYTF.